This is a list of T cell receptor beta chains from one sample in a study of post-analysis software for immune sequencing data. TCRdb re-called the PCR reads through MiXCR, storing one row per CDR3 protein. Seen here are about 770,000 distinct CDR3 sequences, about 45% observed once, and the top ten hold approximately 5%. Sequenced input: blood. The receptors derive from a girl between 5 and 17 years old with multiple sclerosis. Each CDR3 is given with its conserved first and last residue. D genes are given only for firm matches. A row's size may be missing; if present it is once, few, many or a size class.

clone_size	v_call	d_call	j_call	cdr3_aa	cdr3_nt
few	TRBV12-3/TRBV12-4	TRBD1	TRBJ1-2	CASRMAGGSYYGYTF	TGTGCCAGTCGGATGGCAGGGGGGAGTTACTATGGCTACACCTTC
.	TRBV29-1	.	TRBJ2-1	CSVAGGGGNNEQFF	TGCAGCGTAGCCGGGGGAGGAGGTAACAATGAGCAGTTCTTC
.	TRBV7-3	TRBD1	TRBJ2-4	CASSSVTGEQYF	TGTGCCAGCAGCTCGGTCACAGGGGAGCAGTACTTC
few	TRBV12-3/TRBV12-4	TRBD1	TRBJ2-6	CASSVAGGSGANVLTF	TGTGCCAGCAGTGTAGCAGGGGGCTCTGGGGCCAACGTCCTGACTTTC
.	TRBV5-1	.	TRBJ1-4	CASSLDRGSNEKLFF	TGCGCCAGCAGCTTGGATAGGGGGTCAAATGAAAAACTGTTTTTT
.	TRBV4-3	.	TRBJ1-4	CASSQARGTATNEKLFF	TGCGCCAGCAGCCAAGCGAGGGGGACTGCAACTAATGAAAAACTGTTTTTT
.	TRBV20-1	.	TRBJ2-3	CSASLGMDTQYF	TGCAGTGCTAGTTTGGGAATGGATACGCAGTATTTT
many	TRBV7-2	.	TRBJ2-5	CASSLGGRETQYF	TGTGCCAGCAGCTTAGGGGGGCGAGAGACCCAGTACTTC
.	TRBV28	.	TRBJ2-7	CASSTTVEQYF	TGTGCCAGCAGCACGACAGTAGAGCAGTACTTC
once	TRBV12-3/TRBV12-4	TRBD2	TRBJ2-1	CASSPVAGIPNEQFF	TGTGCCAGCAGTCCCGTAGCGGGAATCCCCAATGAGCAGTTCTTC
few	TRBV5-1	.	TRBJ2-5	CASRTEPQETQYF	TGCGCCAGCAGGACAGAGCCACAAGAGACCCAGTACTTC
.	TRBV29-1	.	TRBJ1-2	CSVDRAGLNYGYTF	TGCAGCGTTGATCGGGCAGGACTTAACTATGGCTACACCTTC
.	TRBV20-1	.	TRBJ2-3	CSANGLSGTLRMADTQYF	TGCAGTGCTAACGGGCTTAGCGGAACTCTGAGGATGGCAGATACGCAGTATTTT
.	TRBV20-1	TRBD2	TRBJ2-1	CSARGLAGRSEQFF	TGCAGTGCTCGCGGACTAGCGGGACGGAGTGAGCAGTTCTTC
.	TRBV7-9	.	TRBJ2-7	CASSRDPAYEQYF	TGTGCCAGCAGCCGGGACCCCGCCTACGAGCAGTACTTC
.	TRBV20-1	TRBD2	TRBJ2-1	CSASGRGGRDEQFF	TGCAGTGCTAGCGGGAGGGGGGGTCGCGATGAGCAGTTCTTC
.	TRBV13	TRBD1	TRBJ2-4	CASSNGTGMENIQYF	TGTGCCAGCAGCAACGGGACAGGGATGGAAAACATTCAGTACTTC
few	TRBV12-3/TRBV12-4	.	TRBJ2-1	CASSGRPTMDTREQFF	TGTGCCAGCAGTGGCCGACCCACAATGGACACGAGGGAGCAGTTCTTC
once	TRBV29-1	.	TRBJ1-3	CSVALGHRSGNTIYF	TGCAGCGTAGCTCTGGGACACCGCTCTGGAAACACCATATATTTT
once	TRBV12-5	.	TRBJ2-3	CASALAVGVDTQYF	TGTGCTAGTGCCCTCGCGGTCGGAGTGGATACGCAGTATTTT
.	TRBV5-6	.	TRBJ2-7	CASSLGPQQYF	TGTGCCAGCAGCTTGGGGCCCCAGCAGTACTTC
few	TRBV30	TRBD2	TRBJ2-5	CAWSVALAGWNQETQYF	TGTGCCTGGAGTGTAGCCCTAGCGGGATGGAACCAAGAGACCCAGTACTTC
few	TRBV7-2	.	TRBJ2-1	CASNPGQAYNEQFF	TGTGCCAGCAACCCGGGACAAGCCTACAATGAGCAGTTCTTC
.	TRBV6-1	TRBD1	TRBJ2-7	CASRGTGGESYEQYF	TGTGCCAGCAGAGGGACAGGGGGCGAATCCTACGAGCAGTACTTC
.	TRBV29-1	.	TRBJ2-1	CSVESGVGNEQFF	TGCAGCGTTGAATCAGGGGTCGGCAATGAGCAGTTCTTC
few	TRBV3-1	.	TRBJ2-4	CASSQVGAAKNIQYF	TGTGCCAGCAGCCAAGTCGGCGCGGCCAAAAACATTCAGTACTTC
few	TRBV7-3	TRBD2	TRBJ2-7	CASSLTRRTSDPRGYEQYF	TGTGCCAGCAGCTTAACCCGCAGGACTAGCGACCCTAGAGGTTACGAGCAGTACTTC
.	TRBV6-1	TRBD1	TRBJ2-6	CASSILTGASSGANVLTF	TGTGCCAGCAGTATCCTGACAGGGGCGAGCTCTGGGGCCAACGTCCTGACTTTC
.	TRBV20-1	TRBD1	TRBJ2-5	CSAADRGLRETQYF	TGCAGTGCTGCGGACAGGGGGCTGCGAGAGACCCAGTACTTC
.	TRBV7-3	.	TRBJ2-2	CASSLRRDTGELFF	TGTGCCAGCAGCCTCAGGAGGGACACCGGGGAGCTGTTTTTT
few	TRBV6-5	.	TRBJ2-1	CASRSGYSYNEQFF	TGTGCCAGCAGATCAGGGTATTCCTACAATGAGCAGTTCTTC
few	TRBV12-3/TRBV12-4	TRBD1	TRBJ1-1	CASSLDRTGMMNTEAFF	TGTGCCAGCAGTTTAGATCGGACAGGGATGATGAACACTGAAGCTTTCTTT
few	TRBV11-1	TRBD1	TRBJ2-1	CASSPRTGGSYNEQFF	TGTGCCAGCAGCCCCCGGACAGGGGGCTCCTACAATGAGCAGTTCTTC
.	TRBV7-9	.	TRBJ2-7	CASRKGGANEQYF	TGTGCCAGCAGAAAGGGGGGGGCAAACGAGCAGTACTTC